One and the same sample provided the 17 T cell receptor beta chains below, sequenced in a study of cytomegalovirus exposure and HLA in healthy donors. Vbeta (60) and Jbeta (13) primers were used in the PCR. Clones were read by immunoSEQ multiplex PCR, and TCRdb kept only the in-frame ones, dropping some. This table holds approximately 110,000 clones, less than 85% found once. Sequences were obtained from PBMCs. The source of these receptors is a woman in her forties in good health and CMV-seronegative.

The rearrangement uses TRBV15 and TRBJ2-5, with 7 bases aligning to TRBD2. The CDR3 totals 15 residues. Germline assignment: CDR1 LNHNV and CDR2 YYDKDF (reference sequence). The trim removed 0 bases at V and 2 bases at J, leaving 3 bases unmatched. CDR3 sequence: CATSRDRGGQETQYF. CDR3 DNA sequence: TGTGCCACCAGCAGAGATCGCGGGGGTCAAGAGACCCAGTACTTC.

The chain joins TRBV4-1 to TRBJ1-2; D is unresolved. The V gene's germline CDR1 is MGHRA and CDR2 YSYEKL. CDR3 size: 13 residues. V lost 4 bases, J lost 4 bases, and 10 bases lay in between. The CDR3 is CASSLRASYGYTF. CDR3 in DNA: TGCGCCAGCAGCCTGCGAGCCTCCTATGGCTACACCTTC.

The V gene is TRBV6-5, the J gene TRBJ2-2; TRBD1 agrees at 8 bases. This CDR3 region has 15 residues. After removal of 0 bases from V and 7 bases from J, the junction contained 4 bases not matched to a gene. Germline V gene data show CDR1 as MNHEY and CDR2 as SVGAGI. CDR3: CASSYSGQGIGELFF. The CDR3 bases are TGTGCCAGCAGTTACTCCGGACAGGGTATCGGGGAGCTGTTTTTT.

J is TRBJ2-1 and V is TRBV7-2, with D unresolved. Trimming shortened V by 1 base and J by 5 bases, and 12 bases separated the two germline ends. CDR3 length: 15 residues. From germline, CDR1 is SGHTA and CDR2 FQGNSA. DNA for the CDR3: TGTGCCAGCAGCTTAGGACTCGTGCCGAACAATGAGCAGTTCTTC. This gives the protein CASSLGLVPNNEQFF.

J is TRBJ1-4 and V is TRBV14; a weak D match, TRBD1 (5 bases). V lost 1 base to trimming and J lost 5 bases, with 11 bases between them. Germline loops: CDR1 SGHDN, CDR2 FVKESK. The CDR3 contains 15 residues. The CDR3, as DNA: TGTGCCAGCAGCCAAGTTTCCGGGGGAAATGAAAAACTGTTTTTT. Translating it yields CASSQVSGGNEKLFF.

The chain uses TRBV7-2 and TRBJ1-2, with D unresolved. This CDR3 spans 13 amino acids. Germline V gene lookup returns CDR1 SGHTA and CDR2 FQGNSA. Trimming shortened V by 0 bases and J by 4 bases, and 6 bases separated the two germline ends. The CDR3 protein is CASSLAATYGYTF. CDR3 nucleotide sequence: TGTGCCAGCAGCTTAGCGGCAACCTATGGCTACACCTTC.

The V and J genes are TRBV6-4 and TRBJ1-1, with 8 bases matching TRBD1. CDR3 length: 12 residues. Germline CDR1 and CDR2: MRHNA and SNTAGT. The J segment lost 7 bases and the V segment lost 7 bases, leaving 5 bases of the junction unmatched. In DNA form, the CDR3 reads TGTGCCAGCAAGACGACAGGGGATGAAGCTTTCTTT. It codes for CASKTTGDEAFF.

The chain is built from TRBV10-3 and TRBJ1-6, with D unresolved. Per the germline V gene, CDR1 is ENHRY and CDR2 is SYGVKD. The V gene lost 0 bases and the J gene lost 7 bases, with 13 bases spanning the gap. The CDR3 covers 16 residues. CDR3 region: CAISESPPYQNSPLHF. For the CDR3, the DNA is TGTGCCATCAGTGAGTCCCCGCCCTACCAAAATTCACCCCTCCACTTT.

The chain recombines TRBV11-1 with TRBJ2-5; unclear D gene. CDR1 is SGHAT and CDR2 is FQDESV in the germline V gene (reference sequence). The CDR3 covers 13 residues. V was shortened by 5 bases and J by 3 bases, with 10 bases between the two germline ends. The CDR3 reads CASSRAEEETQYF. The DNA for the CDR3 is TGTGCCAGCAGCCGAGCCGAGGAAGAGACCCAGTACTTC.

This chain joins TRBV21-1 and TRBJ1-1. TRBV21-1 constitutes a pseudogene. This CDR3 contains 13 residues. CDR3 DNA sequence: TGTGCCAGCAGCAAACTGTTGAACACTGAAGCTTTCTTT. It specifies CASSKLLNTEAFF.

The rearrangement uses TRBV7-2 and TRBJ2-5, with D possibly matching TRBD2 (6 bases). Judging by the DNA end, TRBJ2-7 fits better; the J call may be wrong. Germline V gene lookup returns CDR1 SGHTA and CDR2 FQGNSA. The CDR3 length is 17 residues. The CDR3, as DNA: TGTGCCAGCAGCTTCCGCGTTCCCGGGACTTTCGCCTACGAGCAGTACTTC. Its protein is CASSFRVPGTFAYEQYF.

This chain links TRBV10-3 with TRBJ1-1; 7 bases match TRBD1. The germline gives CDR1 ENHRY, CDR2 SYGVKD. This CDR3 has 15 amino acids. J was trimmed by 1 base and V by 6 bases; bases with no gene match: 8. CDR3 DNA sequence: TGTGCCATCAGCAAGGGACAGCCGCCGAACACTGAAGCTTTCTTT. Its protein is CAISKGQPPNTEAFF.

The chain recombines TRBV7-9 with TRBJ1-1, with 10 positions matching TRBD1. The V segment lost 3 bases and the J segment 5 bases; nucleotides outside the gene matches: 6. Germline CDR1 reads SEHNR; CDR2 reads FQNEAQ (reference sequence). The CDR3 totals 15 residues. The CDR3 DNA sequence: TGTGCCAGCAGCTTCCTCGAGGACAGGGGGACTGAAGCTTTCTTT. This translates into CASSFLEDRGTEAFF.

This rearrangement joins TRBV27 to TRBJ1-1; D remains ambiguous. Germline CDR1 and CDR2: MNHEY and SMNVEV (reference sequence). Trimming removed 6 bases from V and 5 bases from J, with 16 bases in between. The CDR3 consists of 14 residues. The CDR3 loop is CASSPGFIETEAFF. CDR3 sequence (DNA): TGTGCCAGCAGCCCCGGTTTCATTGAGACTGAAGCTTTCTTT.

This clone was seen more than once but under ten times. The chain joins TRBV18 to TRBJ1-4; D is perhaps TRBD1 (6 bases). Deletions cut 2 bases from V and 11 bases from J, with 15 bases between. The germline gives CDR1 KGHSH, CDR2 LQKENI. The CDR3 totals 14 residues. CDR3 bases: TGTGCCAGCTCACCAAGGACAGATTTGAGCAAACTGTTTTTT. This encodes CASSPRTDLSKLFF. The variable domain in full, with the rest retrieved from reference TRBV18 and TRBJ1-4, is NAGVMQNPRHLVRRRGQEARLRCSPMKGHSHVYWYRQLPEEGLKFMVYLQKENIIDESGMPKERFSAEFPKEGPSILRIQQVVRGDSAAYFCASSPRTDLSKLFFGSGTQLSVL.

The V call is TRBV9, the J call TRBJ1-3; D gene uncertain. Trimming stripped 0 bases from V and 0 bases from J, with 13 bases between. The CDR3 totals 17 residues. Germline loops: CDR1 SGDLS, CDR2 YYNGEE. The CDR3 is CASSVDEGRVSGNTIYF. The CDR3 bases are TGTGCCAGCAGCGTAGACGAGGGAAGGGTCTCTGGAAACACCATATATTTT.

The chain carries TRBV7-9 and TRBJ1-1; D gene unclear. Per the germline V gene, CDR1 is SEHNR and CDR2 is FQNEAQ (reference sequence). There are 15 residues in the CDR3. Trimming shortened V by 0 bases and J by 2 bases, and 10 bases separated the two germline ends. CDR3 in amino acids: CASSLAQASNTEAFF. The CDR3 nucleotides are TGTGCCAGCAGCTTAGCTCAGGCTTCCAACACTGAAGCTTTCTTT.